This T cell receptor beta chain was captured in a study of shared clonotypes between healthy human individuals (dated by TCRdb to between 2020 and 2021). Regarding the complete study: The cohort comprised a couple of women and three men aged 18 to 49 years. Libraries were prepared and TCR repertoires were sequenced by different laboratories using diverse techniques, in order to increase sequencing depth and limit assay-specific biases. Leukapheresis yielded between about 0.94 and 10 billion PBMCs per donor. Per donor, three plates each were used for CD4 naive and CD4 memory, two for CD8 naive, and one for CD8 memory. Blood TCR repertoires of roughly 5 healthy adults were deeply sequenced to estimate repertoire size and the extent of clonotype sharing between individuals.

In its sample, this clone was seen many times. Its antigen is not yet known. Qualities for individual bases were not recorded, and no much larger clone is one base off. The paper as a whole reports these results and caveats: Based on pairwise subsampling, the degree of clonotype sharing among donors was expected to be affected by sequencing depth. Sharing across several donors was observed for around 4.8% of naive CD4, over 3% of naive CD8, roughly 2.4% of memory CD4, and around 0.42% of memory CD8 clonotypes. Because the study included a small number of donors, the genetic and exposure-history diversity represented was limited. Higher generation probabilities were observed for clonotypes shared by all four sorted-subset donors than for non-shared clonotypes. Larger estimated clonotype richness was generally found for naive subsets than for memory subsets. Sampling was restricted to blood, and TCR repertoires in tissues likely differ from the TCR repertoires found in blood. Even with the large sequencing depth, rarefaction of the sorted-subset datasets indicated that sequencing was incomplete.

TCR CDR3 regions were amplified from genomic DNA by multiplex PCR using the deep immunoSEQ assay. Extracted genomic DNA from each cell subset was distributed evenly across all wells of several immunoSEQ 96-well plates, and each plate was treated as a replicate. For sorted subsets, around 200 ng genomic DNA, equal to 30,000 or so T cell genomes, was loaded into each replicate PCR. The purified libraries were quantified using a Qubit 3.0 fluorometer, sized with a Bioanalyzer 2100, and then quantified again using the KAPA Library Quantification kit. Each immunoSEQ 96-well plate was sequenced on its own single-read 150-cycle Illumina NextSeq 550 flow cell. On the study's bioinformatics: The immunoSEQ output contained only junctional sequences without quality scores, so filtering could not match that applied to full-length reads. To assign V/J genes and CDR3, sequences were annotated against IMGT germline references using PyIR, a Python wrapper for IgBLAST v1.9. Reads were removed for weak V/J assignments (E-value above 1e-6), missing CDR3, stop codons, out-of-frame junctions, or ambiguous translated residues. V3J clonotypes were defined as sequences sharing an identical inferred V gene, J gene, and CDR3 amino acid sequence. To compute the percentage overlap between repertoires, the number of shared unique clonotypes was divided by the size of the smaller repertoire. Repertoire richness was assessed with RTK rarefaction, the Chao1 estimator, and Recon v2.1 estimates of unobserved clonotypes. Generation probabilities were computed with OLGA for all TCRbeta clonotypes obtained by the gDNA method from a handful of donors. TCRdb obtained this table from immuneACCESS and retained in-frame rearrangements with V and J assigned. These tables miss some clones; where compared with another copy, unresolved V genes account for less than half of the shortfall, and the remainder is unexplained. The DNA was the basis for D and trimming; V, J and clone size are from that table. Present in this sample are approximately 980,000 clones, less than 85% of which were seen just once. Approximately 1.5% of the sample belongs to the ten largest clones.

The germline V gene provides CDR1 SGHRS and CDR2 YFSETQ. Taken from cysteine to phenylalanine, the CDR3 has 15 residues. The entry retains the CDR3 DNA only, 45 bases that are in frame from base 1. V drops 2 bases and J drops 1 base, leaving 12 bases in between. Donors were healthy HIV-negative adults with no recently reported acute infections or vaccinations. Only Caucasian adults living in Nashville, Tennessee, USA were represented among the donors. CD4+ T cells were enriched through magnetic negative selection, after which naive cells were positively selected on CD45RA and the remaining negative fraction served as the memory subset. After blood collection by leukapheresis, PBMCs were isolated using Ficoll-Histopaque density gradient centrifugation and then cryopreserved in the vapor phase of liquid nitrogen. Analytical flow cytometry was used to check the purity and quantity of each magnetically sorted T cell population. Genomic DNA was isolated from every sorted fraction and measured by UV absorbance on a Nanodrop 2000c.

The clonotype comes from a man between 18 and 29 years old in good health. This receptor chain uses TRBV5-1 and TRBJ2-5; the D element might be TRBD1 or TRBD2, as each aligns at 6 bases. Material: memory CD4+ T cells sorted from blood. The cell subset or site tag for this specimen amounts to: CD45RA-negative fraction. The nucleotides are TGCGCCAGCAGCTTAGAGGGGGGCGGCCAAGAGACCCAGTACTTC. It translates as CASSLEGGGQETQYF.